This T cell receptor (beta chain) was documented in a study of shared T cell receptors in the human thymus. Clones were read by immunoSEQ multiplex PCR, and TCRdb kept only the in-frame ones, dropping some. The sample yields more than 300,000 clones, approximately 95% seen once. Germline V lookup: CDR1 MGHRA, CDR2 YSYEKL. V was shortened by 0 bases and J by 3 bases, with 20 bases between the two germline ends. The length of the CDR3 is 19 residues. The rearrangement uses TRBV4-1 and TRBJ2-2; D is perhaps TRBD1 or TRBD2 (7 bases each). Sequencing was done on a sample of thymocytes. The source of this sequence is a human donor. The CDR3 DNA reads TGCGCCAGCAGCCAAGACCCAGGGGGGCGGGAGTCCTACACCGGGGAGCTGTTTTTT. Protein sequence: CASSQDPGGRESYTGELFF.